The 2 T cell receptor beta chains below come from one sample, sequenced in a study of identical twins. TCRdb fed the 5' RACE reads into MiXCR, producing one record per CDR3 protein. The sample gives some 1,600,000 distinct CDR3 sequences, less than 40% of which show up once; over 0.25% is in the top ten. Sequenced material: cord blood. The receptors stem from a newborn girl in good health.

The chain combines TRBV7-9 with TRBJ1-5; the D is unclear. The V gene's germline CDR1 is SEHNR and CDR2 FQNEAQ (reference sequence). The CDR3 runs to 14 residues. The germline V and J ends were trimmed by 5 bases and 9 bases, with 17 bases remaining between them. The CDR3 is CASSPVGMDPPQHF. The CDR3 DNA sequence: TGTGCCAGCAGCCCTGTAGGGATGGATCCGCCCCAGCATTTT.

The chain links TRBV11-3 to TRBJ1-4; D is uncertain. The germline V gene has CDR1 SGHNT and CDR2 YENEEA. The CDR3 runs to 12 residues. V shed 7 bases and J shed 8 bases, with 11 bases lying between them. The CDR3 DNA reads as TGTGCCAGCACCAATCCCGCGGAAAAACTGTTTTTT. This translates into CASTNPAEKLFF.